The 6 T cell receptor beta chains below all came from one sample that was sequenced in a study of identical twins. TCRdb passed the 5' RACE reads through MiXCR, listing each CDR3 protein once. The sample has around 340,000 distinct CDR3 sequences, 9% to 15% seen once. These data were likewise used in another study, on yellow fever vaccine responses in identical twins.

The source material was CD8+ T cells sorted from blood. These receptors all stem from a woman aged 18-29 years in good health.

The chain recombines TRBV7-6 with TRBJ2-2; D possibly uses TRBD1 or TRBD2 (5 bases each). The CDR3 has 17 residues. CDR1 is SGHVS, CDR2 FNYEAQ, per germline. Between the trimmed V and J ends, which lost 0 bases and 0 bases, there was a span of 11 bases. CDR3 residues: CASSLAPRDANTGELFF. The CDR3 nucleotides read TGTGCCAGCAGCTTAGCCCCCCGGGACGCGAACACCGGGGAGCTGTTTTTT.

This clonotype was seen a handful of times. The rearrangement joins TRBV21-1 to TRBJ2-7. TRBV21-1 is assigned pseudogene status. CDR3 length equals 15 residues. As DNA, the CDR3 is TGTGCCAGCAGCGCGACGTACAGAGAAATACGCGAGCAGTACTTC. Its translation: CASSATYREIREQYF.

This CDR3 is CASSKGTGELFF. CDR3 coding DNA: TGTGCCAGCAGCAAAGGCACCGGGGAGCTGTTTTTT. This chain links TRBV7-8 with TRBJ2-2; D not resolved. Trimming took off 5 bases at V and 4 bases at J, with 5 bases between the two ends. Germline lookup yields CDR1 SGHVS and CDR2 FQNEAQ. This CDR3 comprises 12 residues.

The chain carries TRBV20-1 and TRBJ1-1, with D possibly matching TRBD1 (6 bases). V was pared by 4 bases and J by 4 bases, with 16 bases between. Germline values: CDR1 DFQATT, CDR2 SNEGSKA (reference sequence). CDR3 length: 14 residues. CDR3 DNA sequence: TGCAGTGCTATAACTCAGGGGACTCGCACTGAAGCTTTCTTT. Protein: CSAITQGTRTEAFF.

The rearrangement uses TRBV28 and TRBJ2-3; tentatively, D is TRBD2 (6 bases). Germline CDR1 is MDHEN and CDR2 is SYDVKM. The CDR3 is 17 amino acids. Trimming removed 4 bases from V and 6 bases from J, with 23 bases in between. The CDR3 bases are TGTGCCAGCAGTTCCCCCTGGTGGGGGGACTCCCTGGATACGCAGTATTTT. Translation gives CASSSPWWGDSLDTQYF.

This clonotype was picked up many times. This rearrangement joins TRBV5-1 to TRBJ2-1; D ambiguous. This CDR3 is built from 13 residues. V dropped 4 bases and J dropped 5 bases, with 10 bases sitting between them. Germline-derived CDR1 and CDR2 are SGHRS and YFSETQ. Here the CDR3 DNA reads TGCGCCAGCAGCCCAGTAAAAGACAATGAGCAGTTCTTC. The encoded protein is CASSPVKDNEQFF. Full variable domain (outside the CDR3, taken from reference TRBV5-1 and TRBJ2-1): KAGVTQTPRYLIKTRGQQVTLSCSPISGHRSVSWYQQTPGQGLQFLFEYFSETQRNKGNFPGRFSGRQFSNSRSEMNVSTLELGDSALYLCASSPVKDNEQFFGPGTRLTVL.